This T cell receptor (beta chain) was captured by sequencing in a study of blood T cell repertoires in COVID-19. The authors' processing: Amplification of reference gene primers was used by the study to estimate nucleated cell counts. Assay used: immunoSEQ multiplex PCR; TCRdb lists only in-frame clones, some missing. V, J and clone size are taken as reported in that table, and D and trimming were inferred from the DNA itself. The sample records some 200,000 clones, around 88% being singletons. Germline assignment: CDR1 KGHSH and CDR2 LQKENI. The CDR3 extends over 14 amino acids. V lost 3 bases, J lost 3 bases, and 8 bases lay in between.

The sequence derives from a man aged 18 to 30 with active or convalescent COVID-19. Sequencing was carried out using peripheral blood. V is TRBV18 and J is TRBJ2-2, with D unresolved. CDR3 protein: CASSPSVDTGELFF. As DNA, the CDR3 is TGTGCCAGCTCACCCTCGGTGGACACCGGGGAGCTGTTTTTT.